The clone carrying this T cell receptor beta chain occurred once. The sample originates from a study of blood T cell repertoires in COVID-19. Data came from immunoSEQ multiplex PCR; TCRdb stores just in-frame clones and leaves some out. The sample has hundreds of thousands of clones; 85% to 90% are singletons. The sample comprised PBMCs or T cells enriched from blood (not recorded which). This receptor was taken from a woman between 45 and 65 years old who had recovered from COVID-19.

The CDR3: CASSSNTGTEAFF. CDR3 DNA: TGTGCCAGTAGTTCCAACACGGGCACTGAAGCTTTCTTT. This chain joins TRBV19 and TRBJ1-1; D remains ambiguous. The CDR3 has 13 residues. CDR1 is LNHDA, CDR2 SQIVND, per germline (reference sequence). Trimming stripped 5 bases from V and 4 bases from J, with 11 bases between.